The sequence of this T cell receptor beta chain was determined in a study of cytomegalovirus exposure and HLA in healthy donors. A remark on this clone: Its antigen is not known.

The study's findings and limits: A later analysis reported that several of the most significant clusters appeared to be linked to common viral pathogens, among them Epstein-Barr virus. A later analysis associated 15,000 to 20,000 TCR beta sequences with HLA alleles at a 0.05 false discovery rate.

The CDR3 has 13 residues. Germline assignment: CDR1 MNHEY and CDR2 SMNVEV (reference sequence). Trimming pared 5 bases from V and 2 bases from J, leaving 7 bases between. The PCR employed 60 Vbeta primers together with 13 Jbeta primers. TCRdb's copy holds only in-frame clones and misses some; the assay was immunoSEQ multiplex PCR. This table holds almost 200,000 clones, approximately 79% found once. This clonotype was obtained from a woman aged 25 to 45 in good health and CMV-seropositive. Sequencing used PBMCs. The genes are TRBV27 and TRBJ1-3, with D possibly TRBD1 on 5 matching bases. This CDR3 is CASSQGAGNTIYF. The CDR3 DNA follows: TGTGCCAGCAGTCAAGGGGCTGGAAACACCATATATTTT.